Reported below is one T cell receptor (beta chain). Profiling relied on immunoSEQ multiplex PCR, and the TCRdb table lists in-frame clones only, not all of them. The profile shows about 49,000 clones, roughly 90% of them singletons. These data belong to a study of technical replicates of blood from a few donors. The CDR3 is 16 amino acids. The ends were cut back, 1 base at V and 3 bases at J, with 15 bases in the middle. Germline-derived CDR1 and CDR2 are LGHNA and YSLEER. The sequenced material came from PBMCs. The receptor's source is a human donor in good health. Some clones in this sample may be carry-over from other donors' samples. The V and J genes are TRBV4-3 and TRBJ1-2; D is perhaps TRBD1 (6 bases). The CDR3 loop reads CASSQVSRTEYYGYTF. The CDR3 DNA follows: TGCGCCAGCAGCCAAGTTAGCCGGACAGAGTACTATGGCTACACCTTC.